A selection of T cell receptor beta chains follows, all from one sample in a study of vaccination and CD4 T cells after COVID-19. These receptors' targets are unknown. TCRdb reanalysed the PCR reads using MiXCR and keeps one entry per CDR3 protein. Counted here are about 16,000 distinct CDR3 sequences, less than 40% occurring once; the ten biggest clones make up roughly 25%. The sample here was CD4+ T cells from blood, cultured in vitro, taken before SARS-CoV-2 vaccination. The receptors were gathered from a human donor who received a COVID-19 vaccine. Both conserved end residues are part of each CDR3. A D gene is named only where the DNA matches it firmly. Not all rows give a size; the values are once, few, many and, for expanded clones, a class.

d_gene,v_gene,abundance,j_gene,CDR3aa,CDR3nt
-,TRBV5-8,few,TRBJ2-7,CASSWGNSYEQYF,TGTGCCAGCAGCTGGGGGAATTCCTACGAGCAGTACTTC
-,TRBV10-3,-,TRBJ2-5,CAISESLPGVETQYF,TGTGCCATCAGTGAGTCGTTGCCCGGAGTGGAGACCCAGTACTTC
-,TRBV5-1,few,TRBJ2-3,CASSWTDTQYF,TGCGCCAGCAGCTGGACAGATACGCAGTATTTT
-,TRBV6-1,few,TRBJ1-2,CASRETDGYTF,TGTGCCAGCAGGGAAACAGATGGCTACACCTTC
TRBD1,TRBV2,few,TRBJ2-3,CASSSRDSSTDTQYF,TGTGCCAGCAGTTCTCGGGACAGCTCGACAGATACGCAGTATTTT
TRBD1,TRBV30,-,TRBJ1-3,CAWSERDRGPGNTIYF,TGTGCCTGGAGCGAAAGGGACAGGGGGCCTGGAAACACCATATATTTT
-,TRBV6-5,-,TRBJ2-2,CASSYEGGVAAGELFF,TGTGCCAGCAGTTACGAGGGGGGGGTGGCCGCCGGGGAGCTGTTTTTT
TRBD2,TRBV30,-,TRBJ2-1,CAWRGGEQGEQFF,TGTGCCTGGAGGGGGGGGGAGCAGGGTGAGCAGTTCTTC
TRBD2,TRBV3-1,-,TRBJ2-1,CASSQPHSGGENEQFF,TGTGCCAGCAGCCAGCCCCATAGCGGGGGGGAGAATGAGCAGTTCTTC
TRBD1,TRBV3-1,-,TRBJ2-5,CASSRGTGQETQYF,TGTGCCAGCAGCCGAGGGACAGGGCAAGAGACCCAGTACTTC
-,TRBV12-3/TRBV12-4,-,TRBJ2-2,CASSPLWASTNTGELFF,TGTGCCAGCAGCCCCCTTTGGGCTAGCACGAACACCGGGGAGCTGTTTTTT
-,TRBV20-1,-,TRBJ1-6,CSARRRVGADNNSPLHF,TGCAGTGCTAGACGAAGGGTCGGTGCTGATAATAATTCACCCCTCCACTTT
-,TRBV5-4,-,TRBJ2-5,CASSPNSFVAQETQYF,TGTGCCAGCAGCCCGAATAGCTTCGTAGCCCAAGAGACCCAGTACTTC
-,TRBV24-1,-,TRBJ1-5,CATSDPRTQTDQPQHF,TGTGCCACCAGTGATCCCCGGACACAGACAGATCAGCCCCAGCATTTT
-,TRBV9,-,TRBJ1-2,CASSVVLGGGYTF,TGTGCCAGCAGCGTAGTCTTAGGGGGTGGCTACACCTTC
TRBD1,TRBV20-1,few,TRBJ2-7,CSAHRDRGGYEQYF,TGCAGTGCTCACCGGGACAGAGGTGGCTACGAGCAGTACTTC
-,TRBV5-4,-,TRBJ1-3,CASSLGNSGNTIYF,TGTGCCAGCAGCTTGGGGAACTCTGGAAACACCATATATTTT
TRBD2,TRBV30,-,TRBJ2-7,CAWSVRGASYEQYF,TGTGCCTGGAGTGTGCGGGGGGCCTCCTACGAGCAGTACTTC
-,TRBV7-2,-,TRBJ2-5,CASSLVRRGQETQYF,TGTGCCAGCAGCTTAGTAAGACGGGGGCAAGAGACCCAGTACTTC
-,TRBV9,few,TRBJ2-3,CASSVTGGSTDTQYF,TGTGCCAGCAGCGTTACCGGGGGAAGCACAGATACGCAGTATTTT
-,TRBV19,few,TRBJ2-5,CASSQARGGTQYF,TGTGCCAGTAGTCAGGCCCGTGGGGGGACCCAGTACTTC
TRBD1,TRBV6-5,few,TRBJ1-6,CASSYIQGRYNSPLHF,TGTGCCAGCAGTTACATACAGGGGAGGTATAATTCACCCCTCCACTTT
-,TRBV21-1,few,TRBJ2-3,CASSKMCGNTDTQYF,TGTGCCAGCAGCAAAATGTGTGGGAATACAGATACGCAGTATTTT
-,TRBV3-1,-,TRBJ2-6,CASSQDWGSGANVLTF,TGTGCCAGCAGCCAAGATTGGGGGTCTGGGGCCAACGTCCTGACTTTC
TRBD1,TRBV5-1,-,TRBJ2-2,CASSFIQGAGELFF,TGCGCCAGCAGCTTCATTCAGGGGGCCGGGGAGCTGTTTTTT
-,TRBV10-2,-,TRBJ1-2,CASSGTDRYGYTF,TGCGCCAGCAGCGGGACGGACCGCTATGGCTACACCTTC
TRBD1,TRBV28,few,TRBJ2-2,CASSLHRGRGELFF,TGTGCCAGCAGTTTACACAGGGGGCGTGGGGAGCTGTTTTTT
-,TRBV19,-,TRBJ1-4,CASSIEDDEKLFF,TGTGCCAGTAGTATAGAGGATGACGAAAAACTGTTTTTT
-,TRBV6-1,few,TRBJ2-1,CASSEFALYNEQFF,TGTGCCAGCAGTGAATTTGCACTATACAATGAGCAGTTCTTC
TRBD2,TRBV30,-,TRBJ2-1,CAWSVLMTSGGIF,TGTGCCTGGAGTGTGTTGATGACTAGCGGGGGGATCTTC
-,TRBV7-3,once,TRBJ2-2,CASRKTSETGELFF,TGTGCCAGCAGGAAGACTAGTGAAACCGGGGAGCTGTTTTTT
-,TRBV11-3,few,TRBJ2-4,CASSRGSNIQYF,TGTGCCAGCAGCCGCGGGTCCAACATTCAGTACTTC
-,TRBV4-1,-,TRBJ2-2,CASSQGFGGANTGELFF,TGCGCCAGCAGCCAAGGATTCGGGGGCGCGAACACCGGGGAGCTGTTTTTT
TRBD1,TRBV19,-,TRBJ2-2,CASRPLPGQGDTGELFF,TGTGCCAGTAGGCCCCTTCCGGGACAGGGGGACACCGGGGAGCTGTTTTTT
-,TRBV6-1,-,TRBJ2-5,CASKGANVETQYF,TGTGCCAGCAAAGGCGCTAACGTGGAGACCCAGTACTTC
-,TRBV5-1,few,TRBJ1-2,CASSLGEGNYGYTF,TGCGCCAGCAGCTTGGGGGAAGGGAACTATGGCTACACCTTC
-,TRBV7-9,-,TRBJ2-1,CASSLVVTGPSSYNEQFF,TGTGCCAGCAGCTTAGTCGTAACGGGGCCGTCATCCTACAATGAGCAGTTCTTC
-,TRBV29-1,few,TRBJ1-2,CSVVRGVEDGYTF,TGCAGCGTTGTTCGGGGGGTCGAGGATGGCTACACCTTC
TRBD1,TRBV5-1,-,TRBJ1-1,CASSLMTGESGTEAFF,TGCGCCAGCAGCTTGATGACAGGGGAATCGGGCACTGAAGCTTTCTTT
-,TRBV9,-,TRBJ2-5,CASSVGVSVGETQYF,TGTGCCAGCAGCGTAGGAGTGAGTGTGGGAGAGACCCAGTACTTC
TRBD2,TRBV2,-,TRBJ2-4,CASSSSGGNLAKNIQYF,TGTGCCAGCAGTTCTAGCGGGGGTAATCTAGCCAAAAACATTCAGTACTTC
-,TRBV20-1,-,TRBJ1-2,CSARDGRGLQAYGYTF,TGCAGTGCTAGAGATGGCAGGGGACTCCAAGCCTATGGCTACACCTTC
-,TRBV21-1,-,TRBJ2-5,CASSTTRLRQETQYF,TGTGCCAGCAGCACCACAAGGTTACGCCAAGAGACCCAGTACTTC
TRBD1,TRBV12-5,few,TRBJ1-1,CASGAGGKNTEAFF,TGTGCTAGTGGCGCAGGGGGGAAGAACACTGAAGCTTTCTTT
-,TRBV6-1,few,TRBJ1-2,CASSGTPGRHYGYTF,TGTGCCAGCAGTGGGACCCCAGGGCGGCACTATGGCTACACCTTC
-,TRBV5-1,few,TRBJ2-3,CASKEISSTDTQYF,TGCGCCAGCAAAGAAATTTCTAGCACAGATACGCAGTATTTT
-,TRBV5-1,once,TRBJ2-2,CASSRRGASTGELFF,TGCGCCAGCAGCCGAAGGGGGGCGAGTACCGGGGAGCTGTTTTTT
TRBD2,TRBV6-2/TRBV6-3,-,TRBJ2-5,CASIESAGGEETQYF,TGTGCCAGCATTGAATCAGCGGGGGGCGAAGAGACCCAGTACTTC
-,TRBV20-1,few,TRBJ2-3,CSARVGIAGSDTQYF,TGCAGTGCTAGAGTGGGGATAGCCGGGTCAGATACGCAGTATTTT
-,TRBV12-3/TRBV12-4,-,TRBJ1-3,CASMIEVSGNTIYF,TGTGCCAGCATGATTGAGGTCTCTGGAAACACCATATATTTT
-,TRBV6-1,few,TRBJ1-2,CASSPLTDGNNYGYTF,TGTGCCAGCAGTCCTTTGACCGACGGGAATAACTATGGCTACACCTTC
-,TRBV10-3,few,TRBJ2-5,CAISDKETQYF,TGTGCCATCAGTGACAAGGAGACCCAGTACTTC